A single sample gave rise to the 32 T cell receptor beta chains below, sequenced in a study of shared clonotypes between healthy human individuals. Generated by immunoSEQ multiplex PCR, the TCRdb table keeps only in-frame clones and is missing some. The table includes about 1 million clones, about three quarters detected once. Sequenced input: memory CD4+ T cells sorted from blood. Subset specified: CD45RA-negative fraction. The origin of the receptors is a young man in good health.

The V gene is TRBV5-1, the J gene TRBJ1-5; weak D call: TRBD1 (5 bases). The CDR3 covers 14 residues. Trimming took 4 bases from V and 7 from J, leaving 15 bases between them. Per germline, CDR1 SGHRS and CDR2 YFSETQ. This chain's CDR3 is CASSPDGAGQPQHF. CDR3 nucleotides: TGCGCCAGCAGCCCAGATGGGGCAGGGCAGCCCCAGCATTTT.

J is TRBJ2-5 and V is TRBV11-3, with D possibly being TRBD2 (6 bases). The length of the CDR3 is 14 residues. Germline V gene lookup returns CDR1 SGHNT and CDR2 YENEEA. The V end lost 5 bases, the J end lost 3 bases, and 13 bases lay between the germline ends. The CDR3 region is CASSHGGAEETQYF. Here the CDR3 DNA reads TGTGCCAGCAGCCACGGCGGGGCAGAAGAGACCCAGTACTTC.

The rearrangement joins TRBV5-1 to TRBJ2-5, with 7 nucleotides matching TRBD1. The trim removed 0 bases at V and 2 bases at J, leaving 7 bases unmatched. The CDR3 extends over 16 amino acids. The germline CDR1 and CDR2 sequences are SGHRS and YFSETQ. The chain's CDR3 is CASSLAGQRGQETQYF. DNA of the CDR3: TGCGCCAGCAGCTTGGCGGGACAGAGGGGACAAGAGACCCAGTACTTC.

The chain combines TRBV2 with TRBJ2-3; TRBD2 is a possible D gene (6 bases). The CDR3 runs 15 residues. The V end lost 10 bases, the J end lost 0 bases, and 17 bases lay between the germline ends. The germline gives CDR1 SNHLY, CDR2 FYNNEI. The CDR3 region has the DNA TGTGCCACCAATCAGGCGGGGCTTAGCACAGATACGCAGTATTTT. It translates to CATNQAGLSTDTQYF.

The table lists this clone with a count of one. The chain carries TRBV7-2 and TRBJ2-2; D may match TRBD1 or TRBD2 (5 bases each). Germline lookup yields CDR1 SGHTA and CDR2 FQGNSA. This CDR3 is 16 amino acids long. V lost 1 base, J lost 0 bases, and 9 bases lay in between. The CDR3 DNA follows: TGTGCCAGCAGCTTAGGGCAGGGACCGAACACCGGGGAGCTGTTTTTT. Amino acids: CASSLGQGPNTGELFF.

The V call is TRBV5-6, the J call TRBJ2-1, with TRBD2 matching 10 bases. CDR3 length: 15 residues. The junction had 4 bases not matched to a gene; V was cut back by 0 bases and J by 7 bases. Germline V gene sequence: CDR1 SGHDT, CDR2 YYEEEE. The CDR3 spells CASSLVSGRGNEQFF. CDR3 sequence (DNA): TGTGCCAGCAGCTTGGTGAGCGGGAGGGGTAATGAGCAGTTCTTC.

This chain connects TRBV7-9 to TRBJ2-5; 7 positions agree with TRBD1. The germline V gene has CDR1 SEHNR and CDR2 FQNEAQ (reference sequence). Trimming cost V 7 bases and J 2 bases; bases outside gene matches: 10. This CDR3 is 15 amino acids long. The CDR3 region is CASTPFGTEQETQYF. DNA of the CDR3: TGTGCCAGCACCCCGTTCGGGACAGAACAAGAGACCCAGTACTTC.

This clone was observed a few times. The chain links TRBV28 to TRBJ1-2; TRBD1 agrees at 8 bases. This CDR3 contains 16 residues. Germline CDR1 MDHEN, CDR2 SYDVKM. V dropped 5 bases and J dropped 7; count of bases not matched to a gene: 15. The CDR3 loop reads CASSNIKTGGLSGYTF. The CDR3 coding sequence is TGTGCCAGCAGTAACATCAAAACAGGGGGTTTGAGTGGCTACACCTTC.

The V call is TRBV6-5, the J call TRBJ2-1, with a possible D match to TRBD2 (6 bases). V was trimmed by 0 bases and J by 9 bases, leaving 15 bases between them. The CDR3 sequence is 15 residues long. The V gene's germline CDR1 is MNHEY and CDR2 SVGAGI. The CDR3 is CASSYSWAGTGEQFF. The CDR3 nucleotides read TGTGCCAGCAGTTACTCGTGGGCGGGAACGGGTGAGCAGTTCTTC.

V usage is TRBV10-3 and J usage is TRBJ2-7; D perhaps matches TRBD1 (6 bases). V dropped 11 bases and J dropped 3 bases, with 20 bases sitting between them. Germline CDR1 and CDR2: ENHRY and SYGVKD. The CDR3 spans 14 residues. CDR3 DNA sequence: TGTGCCCTGAAAAGAGGACAGATCTACTACGAGCAGTACTTC. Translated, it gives CALKRGQIYYEQYF.

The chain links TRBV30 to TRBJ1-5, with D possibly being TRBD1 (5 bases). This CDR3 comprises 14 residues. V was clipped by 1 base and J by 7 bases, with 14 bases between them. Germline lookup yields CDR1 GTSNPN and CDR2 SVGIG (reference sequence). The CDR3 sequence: CAWSGGERGQPQHF. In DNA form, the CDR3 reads TGTGCCTGGAGTGGGGGGGAACGGGGACAGCCCCAGCATTTT.

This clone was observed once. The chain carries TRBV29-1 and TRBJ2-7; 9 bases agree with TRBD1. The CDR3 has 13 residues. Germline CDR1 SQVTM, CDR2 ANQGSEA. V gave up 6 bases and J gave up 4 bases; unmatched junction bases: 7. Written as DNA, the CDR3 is TGCAGCGTAACCACAGGGGGCTTGTACGAGCAGTACTTC. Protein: CSVTTGGLYEQYF.

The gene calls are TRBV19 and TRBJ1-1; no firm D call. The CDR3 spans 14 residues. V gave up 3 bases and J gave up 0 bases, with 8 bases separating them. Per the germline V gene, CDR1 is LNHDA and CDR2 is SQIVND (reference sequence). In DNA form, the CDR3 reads TGTGCCAGTAGTATGGGCGTAGTGAACACTGAAGCTTTCTTT. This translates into CASSMGVVNTEAFF.

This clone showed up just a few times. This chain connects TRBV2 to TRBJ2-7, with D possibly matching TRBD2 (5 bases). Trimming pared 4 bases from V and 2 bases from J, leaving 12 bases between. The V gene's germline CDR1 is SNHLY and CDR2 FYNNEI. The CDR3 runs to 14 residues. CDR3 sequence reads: CASSAGLWAYEQYF. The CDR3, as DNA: TGTGCCAGCAGTGCCGGACTTTGGGCCTACGAGCAGTACTTC. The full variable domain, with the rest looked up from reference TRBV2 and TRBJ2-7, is EPEVTQTPSHQVTQMGQEVILRCVPISNHLYFYWYRQILGQKVEFLVSFYNNEISEKSEIFDDQFSVERPDGSNFTLKIRSTKLEDSAMYFCASSAGLWAYEQYFGPGTRLTVT.

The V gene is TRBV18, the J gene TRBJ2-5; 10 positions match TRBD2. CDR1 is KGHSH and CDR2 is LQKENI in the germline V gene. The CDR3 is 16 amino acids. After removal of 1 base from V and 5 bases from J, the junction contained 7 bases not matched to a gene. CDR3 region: CASSPRPSGSGETQYF. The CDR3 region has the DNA TGTGCCAGCTCACCACGGCCTAGCGGGAGTGGGGAGACCCAGTACTTC. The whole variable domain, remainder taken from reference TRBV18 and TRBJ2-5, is NAGVMQNPRHLVRRRGQEARLRCSPMKGHSHVYWYRQLPEEGLKFMVYLQKENIIDESGMPKERFSAEFPKEGPSILRIQQVVRGDSAAYFCASSPRPSGSGETQYFGPGTRLLVL.

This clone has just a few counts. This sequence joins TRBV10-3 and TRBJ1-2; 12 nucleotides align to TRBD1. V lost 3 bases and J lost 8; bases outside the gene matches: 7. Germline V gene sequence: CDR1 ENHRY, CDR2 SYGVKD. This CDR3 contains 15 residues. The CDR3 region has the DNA TGTGCCATCAGTGACCGGGACAGGGGGCGCCGAGGCTACACCTTC. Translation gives CAISDRDRGRRGYTF.

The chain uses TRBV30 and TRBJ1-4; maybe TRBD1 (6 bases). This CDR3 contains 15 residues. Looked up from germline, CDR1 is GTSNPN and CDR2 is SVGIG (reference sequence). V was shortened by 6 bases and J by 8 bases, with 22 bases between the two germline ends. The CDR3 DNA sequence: TGTGCCTGTACTATTTTCAGGGGCCTGAGGGAAAAACTGTTTTTT. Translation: CACTIFRGLREKLFF.

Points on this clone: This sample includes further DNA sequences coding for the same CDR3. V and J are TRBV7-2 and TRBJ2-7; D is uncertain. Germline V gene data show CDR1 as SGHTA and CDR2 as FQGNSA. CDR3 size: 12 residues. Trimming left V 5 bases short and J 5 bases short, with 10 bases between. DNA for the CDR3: TGTGCCAGCAGCCAAGTAGGGAACGAGCAGTACTTC. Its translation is CASSQVGNEQYF.

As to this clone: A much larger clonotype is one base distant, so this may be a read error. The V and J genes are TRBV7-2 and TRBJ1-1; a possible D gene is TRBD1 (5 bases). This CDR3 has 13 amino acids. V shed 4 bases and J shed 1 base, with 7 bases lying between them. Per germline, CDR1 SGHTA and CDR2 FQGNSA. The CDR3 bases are TGTGCCAGCAGCTATGACAGGAACACTGAAGCTTTCTTT. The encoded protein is CASSYDRNTEAFF.

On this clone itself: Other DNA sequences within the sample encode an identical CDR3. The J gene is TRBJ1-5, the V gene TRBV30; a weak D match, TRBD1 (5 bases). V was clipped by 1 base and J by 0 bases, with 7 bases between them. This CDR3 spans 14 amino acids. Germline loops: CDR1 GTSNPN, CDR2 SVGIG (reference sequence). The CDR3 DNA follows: TGTGCCTGGAGTGAGGGGTATAGCAATCAGCCCCAGCATTTT. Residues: CAWSEGYSNQPQHF.

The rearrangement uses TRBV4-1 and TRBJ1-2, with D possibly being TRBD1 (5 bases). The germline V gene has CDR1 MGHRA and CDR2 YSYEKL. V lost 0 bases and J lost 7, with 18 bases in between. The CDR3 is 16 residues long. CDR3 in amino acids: CASSQDTQVIRSGYTF. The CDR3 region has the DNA TGCGCCAGCAGCCAAGATACACAGGTTATAAGGAGTGGCTACACCTTC.

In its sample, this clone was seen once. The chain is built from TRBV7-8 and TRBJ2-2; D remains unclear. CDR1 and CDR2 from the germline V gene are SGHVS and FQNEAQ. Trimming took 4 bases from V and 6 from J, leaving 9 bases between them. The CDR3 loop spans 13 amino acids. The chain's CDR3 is CASSWPHPGELFF. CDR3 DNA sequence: TGTGCCAGCAGCTGGCCCCACCCCGGGGAGCTGTTTTTT.

As DNA, the CDR3 is TGTGCCCAGGGGGAGCGGGAAGCTTTCTTT. Protein product: CAQGEREAFF. J is TRBJ1-1 and V is TRBV30, with 7 bases aligning to TRBD1. Per germline, CDR1 GTSNPN and CDR2 SVGIG (reference sequence). The CDR3 has 10 amino acids. After removal of 8 bases from V and 8 bases from J, the junction contained 5 bases not matched to a gene.

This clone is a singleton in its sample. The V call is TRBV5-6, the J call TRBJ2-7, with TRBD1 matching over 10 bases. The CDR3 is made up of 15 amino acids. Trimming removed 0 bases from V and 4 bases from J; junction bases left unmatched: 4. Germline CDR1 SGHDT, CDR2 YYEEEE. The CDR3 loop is CASSLVGQGTYEQYF. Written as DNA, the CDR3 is TGTGCCAGCAGCTTGGTGGGACAGGGGACTTACGAGCAGTACTTC.

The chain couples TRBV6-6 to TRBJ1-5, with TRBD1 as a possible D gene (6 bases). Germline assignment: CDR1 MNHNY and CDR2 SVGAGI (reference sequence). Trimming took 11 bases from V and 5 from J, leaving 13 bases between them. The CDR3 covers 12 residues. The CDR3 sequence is CACKGGDQPQHF. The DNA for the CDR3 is TGTGCCTGTAAGGGGGGGGATCAGCCCCAGCATTTT.

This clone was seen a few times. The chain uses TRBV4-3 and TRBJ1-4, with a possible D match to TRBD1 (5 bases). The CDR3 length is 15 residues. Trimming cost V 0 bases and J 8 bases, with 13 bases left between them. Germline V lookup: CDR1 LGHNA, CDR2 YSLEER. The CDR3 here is CASSQDRGNGEKLFF. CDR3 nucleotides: TGCGCCAGCAGCCAAGATAGGGGAAATGGGGAAAAACTGTTTTTT.

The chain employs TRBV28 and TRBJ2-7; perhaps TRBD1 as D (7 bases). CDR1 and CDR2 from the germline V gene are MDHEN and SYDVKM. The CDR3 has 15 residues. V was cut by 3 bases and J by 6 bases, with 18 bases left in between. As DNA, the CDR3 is TGTGCCAGCAGTTTGGCGGGACAGAAAGCACCCGAGCAGTACTTC. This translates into CASSLAGQKAPEQYF.

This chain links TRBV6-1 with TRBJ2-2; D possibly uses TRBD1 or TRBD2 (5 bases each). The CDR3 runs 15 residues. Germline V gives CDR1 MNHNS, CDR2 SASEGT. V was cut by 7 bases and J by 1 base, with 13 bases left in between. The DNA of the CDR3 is TGTGCCAGCAAAAGGGACGAATGGAACACCGGGGAGCTGTTTTTT. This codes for CASKRDEWNTGELFF.

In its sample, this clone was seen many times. CDR3 sequence: CASSLAGGQPYEQYF. The CDR3 DNA sequence: TGTGCCAGCAGCTTGGCGGGGGGACAGCCCTACGAGCAGTACTTC. J is TRBJ2-7 and V is TRBV5-6, with D tentatively TRBD1 or TRBD2 (7 bases each). This CDR3 spans 15 amino acids. Per germline, CDR1 SGHDT and CDR2 YYEEEE. Trimming took off 0 bases at V and 2 bases at J, with 12 bases between the two ends.

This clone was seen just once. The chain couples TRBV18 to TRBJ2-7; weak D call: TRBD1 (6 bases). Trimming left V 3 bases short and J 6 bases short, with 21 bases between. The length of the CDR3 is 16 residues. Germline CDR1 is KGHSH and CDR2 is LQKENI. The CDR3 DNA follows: TGTGCCAGCTCACCTGTCGCACAGGGCGTGTCGGGCGAGCAGTACTTC. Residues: CASSPVAQGVSGEQYF.

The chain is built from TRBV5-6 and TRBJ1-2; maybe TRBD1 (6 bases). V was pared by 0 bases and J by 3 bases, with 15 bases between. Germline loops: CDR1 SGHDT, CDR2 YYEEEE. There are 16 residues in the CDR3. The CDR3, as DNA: TGTGCCAGCAGCTTGGACAGGGTGGCGATTTACTATGGCTACACCTTC. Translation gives CASSLDRVAIYYGYTF.

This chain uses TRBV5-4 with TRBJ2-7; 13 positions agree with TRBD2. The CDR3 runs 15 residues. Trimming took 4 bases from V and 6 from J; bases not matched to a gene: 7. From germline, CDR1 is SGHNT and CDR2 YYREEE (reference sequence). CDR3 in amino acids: CASSRGLAGTGEQYF. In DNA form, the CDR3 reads TGTGCCAGCAGCAGGGGACTAGCGGGGACCGGCGAGCAGTACTTC.